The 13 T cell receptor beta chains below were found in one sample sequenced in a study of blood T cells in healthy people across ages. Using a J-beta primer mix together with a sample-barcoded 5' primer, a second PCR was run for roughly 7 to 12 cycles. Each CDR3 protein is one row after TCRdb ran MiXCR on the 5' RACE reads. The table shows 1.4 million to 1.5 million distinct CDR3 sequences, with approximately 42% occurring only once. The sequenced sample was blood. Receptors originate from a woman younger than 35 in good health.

CDR3 residues: CASSPFAGLANNEQYF. The CDR3 DNA is TGTGCCAGCAGCCCTTTCGCAGGGCTAGCTAACAATGAGCAGTACTTC. The rearrangement links TRBV7-8 to TRBJ2-5; D possibly uses TRBD1 or TRBD2 (5 bases each). The germline CDR1 and CDR2 sequences are SGHVS and FQNEAQ. CDR3 length equals 16 residues. Trimming removed 5 bases from V and 11 bases from J, with 27 bases in between.

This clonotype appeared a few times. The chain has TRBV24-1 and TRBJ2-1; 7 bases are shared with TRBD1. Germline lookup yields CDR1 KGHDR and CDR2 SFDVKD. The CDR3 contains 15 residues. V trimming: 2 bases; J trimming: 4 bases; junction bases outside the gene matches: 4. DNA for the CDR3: TGTGCCACCAGTGATTCGGACAGGTATTACAATGAGCAGTTCTTC. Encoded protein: CATSDSDRYYNEQFF.

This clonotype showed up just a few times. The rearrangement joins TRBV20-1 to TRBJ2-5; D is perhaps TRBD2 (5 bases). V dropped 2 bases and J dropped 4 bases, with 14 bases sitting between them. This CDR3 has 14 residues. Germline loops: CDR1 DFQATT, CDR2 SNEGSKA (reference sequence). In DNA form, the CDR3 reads TGCAGTGCTAGAAGCGGAGTCTCAGCAGAGACCCAGTACTTC. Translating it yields CSARSGVSAETQYF.

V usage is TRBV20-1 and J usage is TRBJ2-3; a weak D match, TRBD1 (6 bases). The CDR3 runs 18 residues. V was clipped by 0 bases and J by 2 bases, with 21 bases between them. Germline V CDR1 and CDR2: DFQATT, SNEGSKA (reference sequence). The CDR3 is CSARDSSGDRSYTDTQYF. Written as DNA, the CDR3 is TGCAGTGCTAGAGATAGCTCCGGCGACAGGTCTTACACAGATACGCAGTATTTT.

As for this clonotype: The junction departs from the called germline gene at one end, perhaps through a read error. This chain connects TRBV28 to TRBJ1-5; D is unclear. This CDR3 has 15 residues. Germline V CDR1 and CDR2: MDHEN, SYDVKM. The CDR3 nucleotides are TGTGCCAGCAGCTTACCAACACCGCTAGGTCAGCCCCGGCATTTT. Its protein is CASSLPTPLGQPRHF.

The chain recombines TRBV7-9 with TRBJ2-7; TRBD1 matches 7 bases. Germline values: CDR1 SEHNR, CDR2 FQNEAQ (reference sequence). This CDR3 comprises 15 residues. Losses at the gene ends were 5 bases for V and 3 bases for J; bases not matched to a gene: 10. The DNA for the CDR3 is TGTGCCAGCAGCCCGTCGGACAGGCTCTTCTACGAGCAGTACTTC. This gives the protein CASSPSDRLFYEQYF.

CDR3 sequence reads: CASSQDRAGLEGYTF. The CDR3 nucleotides read TGCGCCAGCAGCCAAGATCGAGCGGGGCTGGAGGGCTACACCTTC. J is TRBJ1-2 and V is TRBV4-1, with a possible D match to TRBD1 (5 bases). Germline V gene sequence: CDR1 MGHRA, CDR2 YSYEKL. Trimming shortened V by 0 bases and J by 8 bases, and 16 bases separated the two germline ends. The CDR3 loop spans 15 amino acids.

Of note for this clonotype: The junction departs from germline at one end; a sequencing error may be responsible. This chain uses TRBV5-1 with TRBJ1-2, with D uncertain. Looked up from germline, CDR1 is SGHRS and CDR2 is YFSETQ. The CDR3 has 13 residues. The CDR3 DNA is TGTGCCAGCAGCTCATCAGGAAACTATGGCTACACCTTC. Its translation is CASSSSGNYGYTF. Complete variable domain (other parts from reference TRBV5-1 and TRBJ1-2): KAGVTQTPRYLIKTRGQQVTLSCSPISGHRSVSWYQQTPGQGLQFLFEYFSETQRNKGNFPGRFSGRQFSNSRSEMNVSTLELGDSALYLCASSSSGNYGYTFGSGTRLTVV.

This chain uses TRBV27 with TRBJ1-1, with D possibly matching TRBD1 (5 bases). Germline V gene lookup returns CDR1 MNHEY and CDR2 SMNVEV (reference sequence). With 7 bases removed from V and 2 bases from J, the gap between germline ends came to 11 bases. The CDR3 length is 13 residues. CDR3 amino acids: CASTSTVNTEAFF. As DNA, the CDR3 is TGTGCCAGCACCTCGACAGTCAACACTGAAGCTTTCTTT.

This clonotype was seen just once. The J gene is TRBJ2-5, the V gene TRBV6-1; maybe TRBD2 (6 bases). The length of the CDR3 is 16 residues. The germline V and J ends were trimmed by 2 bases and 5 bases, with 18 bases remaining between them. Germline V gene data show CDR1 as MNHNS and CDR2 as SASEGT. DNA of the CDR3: TGTGCCAGCAGTGAATGGACCCAGGGAGGTATCGAGACCCAGTACTTC. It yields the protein CASSEWTQGGIETQYF.

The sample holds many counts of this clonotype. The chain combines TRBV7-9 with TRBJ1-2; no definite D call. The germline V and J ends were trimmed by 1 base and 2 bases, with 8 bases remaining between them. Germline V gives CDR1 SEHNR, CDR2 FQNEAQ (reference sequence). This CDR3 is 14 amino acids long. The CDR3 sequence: CASSLGASNYGYTF. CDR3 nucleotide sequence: TGTGCCAGCAGCTTAGGCGCCAGCAACTATGGCTACACCTTC.

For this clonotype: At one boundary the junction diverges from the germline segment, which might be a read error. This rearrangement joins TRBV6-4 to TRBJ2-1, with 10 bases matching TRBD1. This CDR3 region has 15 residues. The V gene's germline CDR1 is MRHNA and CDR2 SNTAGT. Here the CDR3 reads CAGSPGQGNSGGQFF. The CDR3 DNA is TGTGCCGGCAGTCCGGGACAGGGGAACTCGGGCGGGCAGTTCTTC.

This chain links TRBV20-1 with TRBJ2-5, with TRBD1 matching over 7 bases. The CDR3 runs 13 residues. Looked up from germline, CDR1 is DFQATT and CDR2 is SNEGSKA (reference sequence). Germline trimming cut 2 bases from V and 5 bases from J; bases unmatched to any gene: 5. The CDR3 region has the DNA TGCAGTGCTAGAAGGGGGCGCGGGGAGACCCAGTACTTC. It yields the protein CSARRGRGETQYF.